The 11 T cell receptor beta chains given below trace back to one sample, sequenced in a study of T cells after yellow fever vaccination (dated by TCRdb to the late 2010s). Taken with the paper, the label for treatment or condition translates to: live attenuated yellow fever vaccine strain. Libraries came from 5' RACE. Sequencing was carried out with an Illumina NovaSeq 6000. In TCRdb, the public reads were trimmed at Q25 with fastp and aligned with MiXCR, with productive beta chains retained. Each entry merges the rows of one CDR3 protein and shows their most common DNA and genes. This sample is represented by under 250,000 distinct CDR3 sequences; about 3% of them were singletons. The ten largest clones take up around 3% of the sample. Specimen: CD4+ T cells sorted from PBMCs, collected 10 days after the yellow fever booster vaccination. All receptors come from a man aged 18 to 30 who received the YFV17D yellow fever vaccine.

There are many counts of this clonotype. The chain uses TRBV5-1 and TRBJ2-3; no definite D call. Deletions cut 0 bases from V and 4 bases from J, with 12 bases between. The CDR3 extends over 15 amino acids. Germline V lookup: CDR1 SGHRS, CDR2 YFSETQ. The CDR3, as DNA: TGCGCCAGCAGCTTGGGTAGTATCCCCCCAGATACGCAGTATTTT. Translation gives CASSLGSIPPDTQYF.

The genes are TRBV21-1 and TRBJ1-1. TRBV21-1 is annotated as a pseudogene. The length of the CDR3 is 12 residues. For the CDR3, the DNA is TGTGCCAGCGGGTCATTGAACACTGAAGCTTTCTTT. This gives the protein CASGSLNTEAFF.

This clonotype has only a few counts. The chain uses TRBV30 and TRBJ1-3; D is unclear. The CDR3 spans 15 residues. The germline gives CDR1 GTSNPN, CDR2 SVGIG (reference sequence). Trimming removed 0 bases at V and 0 bases at J, with 9 bases between. CDR3: CAWSVRGISGNTIYF. DNA for the CDR3: TGTGCCTGGAGTGTACGTGGGATCTCTGGAAACACCATATATTTT.

The rearrangement links TRBV12-3 or TRBV12-4 to TRBJ2-5; maybe TRBD2 (6 bases). V lost 6 bases to trimming and J lost 5 bases, with 13 bases between them. The CDR3 totals 13 residues. In nucleotides, the CDR3 is TGTGCCAGCAGCAGACCTAGCGTTGAGACCCAGTACTTC. Encoded protein: CASSRPSVETQYF.

This clonotype was seen many times. The J gene is TRBJ1-5, the V gene TRBV18, with a tentative D call TRBD1 (5 bases). From germline, CDR1 is KGHSH and CDR2 LQKENI. This CDR3 has 16 residues. Trimming took off 1 base at V and 0 bases at J, with 10 bases between the two ends. This CDR3 is CASSPLGRGSNQPQHF. The CDR3, as DNA: TGTGCCAGCTCACCACTGGGACGAGGTAGCAATCAGCCCCAGCATTTT.

This clonotype was recorded many times. This rearrangement joins TRBV12-3 or TRBV12-4 to TRBJ2-2; no definite D call. CDR3 length: 14 amino acids. V shed 5 bases and J shed 5 bases, with 12 bases lying between them. The CDR3 DNA is TGTGCCAGCAGTCCCGATCTAGGTACCGGGGAGCTGTTTTTT. Residues: CASSPDLGTGELFF.

This clonotype was recorded many times. This chain connects TRBV5-1 to TRBJ2-3; D is possibly TRBD2 (6 bases). This CDR3 has 14 amino acids. V was cut by 3 bases and J by 6 bases, with 14 bases left in between. CDR1 SGHRS and CDR2 YFSETQ come from the germline V gene. CDR3 nucleotide sequence: TGCGCCAGCAGCTCGGGGGACCTCCGGGATACGCAGTATTTT. Its translation is CASSSGDLRDTQYF.

Only a few counts were recorded for this clonotype. The chain recombines TRBV10-3 with TRBJ1-6; no firm D call. This CDR3 has 17 amino acids. V lost 0 bases to trimming and J lost 0 bases, with 9 bases between them. Germline CDR1 and CDR2: ENHRY and SYGVKD. The CDR3 coding sequence is TGTGCCATCAGTGAGTCACAGATAAGCTCCTATAATTCACCCCTCCACTTT. It encodes CAISESQISSYNSPLHF.

This clonotype came up many times. The chain carries TRBV7-2 and TRBJ1-3; 9 nucleotides agree with TRBD1. The CDR3 runs 15 residues. Looked up from germline, CDR1 is SGHTA and CDR2 is FQGNSA. With V trimmed by 8 bases and J by 7 bases, 12 bases remained unmatched. The CDR3 sequence: CASGRTGTGPNTIYF. In DNA form, the CDR3 reads TGTGCCAGCGGCCGTACCGGGACAGGGCCCAACACCATATATTTT.

This clonotype has a count of ten or more. In nucleotides, the CDR3 is TGTGCCAGCAGTTATCGGGGGGCTGGGACTGAAGCTTTCTTT. Protein product: CASSYRGAGTEAFF. This rearrangement joins TRBV6-5 to TRBJ1-1; weak D call: TRBD1 (6 bases). CDR1 is MNHEY and CDR2 is SVGAGI in the germline V gene. This CDR3 is built from 14 residues. Trimming took off 3 bases at V and 5 bases at J, with 13 bases between the two ends.

The J gene is TRBJ2-7, the V gene TRBV12-3 or TRBV12-4, with 14 bases fitting TRBD2. V shed 5 bases and J 6 bases; nucleotides not matched to a gene: 3. The CDR3 consists of 14 residues. Here the CDR3 reads CASSRLAGGPEQYF. In nucleotides, the CDR3 is TGTGCCAGCAGTCGACTAGCGGGGGGGCCCGAGCAGTACTTC.